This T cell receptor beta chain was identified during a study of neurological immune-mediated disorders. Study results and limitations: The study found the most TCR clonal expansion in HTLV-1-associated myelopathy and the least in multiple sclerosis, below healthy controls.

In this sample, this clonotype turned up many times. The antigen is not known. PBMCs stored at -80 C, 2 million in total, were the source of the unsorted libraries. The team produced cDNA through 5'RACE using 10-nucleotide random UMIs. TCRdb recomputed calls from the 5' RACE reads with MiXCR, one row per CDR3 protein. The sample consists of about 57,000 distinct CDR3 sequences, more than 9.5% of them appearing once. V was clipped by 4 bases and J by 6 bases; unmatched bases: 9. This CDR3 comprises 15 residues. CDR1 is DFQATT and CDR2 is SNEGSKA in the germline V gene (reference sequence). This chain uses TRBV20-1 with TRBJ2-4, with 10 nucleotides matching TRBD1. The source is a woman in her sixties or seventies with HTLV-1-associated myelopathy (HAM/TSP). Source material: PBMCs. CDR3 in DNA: TGCAGTGCTACCGAACCGGGACAGGGGAGAAACATTCAGTACTTC. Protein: CSATEPGQGRNIQYF.